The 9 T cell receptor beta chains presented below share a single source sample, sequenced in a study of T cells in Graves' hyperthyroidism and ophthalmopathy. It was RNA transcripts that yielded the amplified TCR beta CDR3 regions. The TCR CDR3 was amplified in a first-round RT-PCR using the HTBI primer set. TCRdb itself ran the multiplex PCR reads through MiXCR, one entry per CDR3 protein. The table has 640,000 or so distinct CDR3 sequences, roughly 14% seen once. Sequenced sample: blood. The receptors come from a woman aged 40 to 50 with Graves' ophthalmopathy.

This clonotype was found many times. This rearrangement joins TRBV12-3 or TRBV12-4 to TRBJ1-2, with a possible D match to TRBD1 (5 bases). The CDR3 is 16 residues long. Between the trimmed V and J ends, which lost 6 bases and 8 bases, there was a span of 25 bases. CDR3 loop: CASSHPGGKGSNGYTF. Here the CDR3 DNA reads TGTGCCAGCAGCCACCCCGGGGGGAAGGGTTCAAACGGCTACACCTTC.

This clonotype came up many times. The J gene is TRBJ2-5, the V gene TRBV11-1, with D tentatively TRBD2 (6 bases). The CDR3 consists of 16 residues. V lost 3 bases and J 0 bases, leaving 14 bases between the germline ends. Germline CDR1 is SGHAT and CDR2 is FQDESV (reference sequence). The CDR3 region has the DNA TGTGCCAGCAGCTTCCACCTTGCGGGGTACCAAGAGACCCAGTACTTC. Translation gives CASSFHLAGYQETQYF.

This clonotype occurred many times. CDR3 sequence: CASSPPGAGNIQYF. For the CDR3, the DNA is TGTGCCAGCAGCCCCCCTGGGGCTGGAAACATTCAGTACTTC. V gene TRBV12-3 or TRBV12-4 combines with J gene TRBJ2-4, with D maybe TRBD1 (5 bases). Trimming removed 6 bases from V and 6 bases from J, with 15 bases in between. This CDR3 is built from 14 residues.

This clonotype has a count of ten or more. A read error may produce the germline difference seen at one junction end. The CDR3 is CASSVGSYEQYF. DNA of the CDR3: TGTGCCAGCAGCGTTGGTTCCTACGAGCAGTACTTC. The chain couples TRBV5-1 to TRBJ2-7; D gene ambiguous. Germline assignment: CDR1 SGHRS and CDR2 YFSETQ. The CDR3 extends over 12 amino acids.

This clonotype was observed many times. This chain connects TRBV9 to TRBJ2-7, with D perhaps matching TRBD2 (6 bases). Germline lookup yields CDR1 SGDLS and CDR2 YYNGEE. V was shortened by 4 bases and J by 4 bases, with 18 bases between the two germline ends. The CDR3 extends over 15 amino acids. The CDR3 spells CASSPGLVVSYEQYF. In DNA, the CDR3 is TGTGCCAGCAGCCCGGGACTTGTCGTGTCTTACGAGCAGTACTTC.

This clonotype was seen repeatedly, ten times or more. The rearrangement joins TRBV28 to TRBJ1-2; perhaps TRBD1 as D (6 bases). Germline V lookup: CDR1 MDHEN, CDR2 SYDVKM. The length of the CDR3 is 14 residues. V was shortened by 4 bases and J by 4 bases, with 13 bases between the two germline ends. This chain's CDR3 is CASSSEGESYGYTF. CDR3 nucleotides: TGTGCCAGCAGTTCTGAGGGGGAAAGCTATGGCTACACCTTC.

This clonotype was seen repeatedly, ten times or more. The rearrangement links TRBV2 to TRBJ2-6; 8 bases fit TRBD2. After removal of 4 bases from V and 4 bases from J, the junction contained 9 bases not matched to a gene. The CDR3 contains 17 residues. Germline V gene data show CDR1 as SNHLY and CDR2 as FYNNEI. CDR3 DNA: TGTGCCAGCAGTGGGACCCCGGGGGGGAAAGGGGCCAACGTCCTGACTTTC. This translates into CASSGTPGGKGANVLTF.

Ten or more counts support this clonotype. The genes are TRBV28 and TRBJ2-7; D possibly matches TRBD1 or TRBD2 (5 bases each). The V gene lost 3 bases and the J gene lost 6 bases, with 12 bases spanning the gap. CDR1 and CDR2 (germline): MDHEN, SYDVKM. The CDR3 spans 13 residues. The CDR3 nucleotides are TGTGCCAGCAGTTTTCTGGGGGACCCCGAGCAGTACTTC. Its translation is CASSFLGDPEQYF.

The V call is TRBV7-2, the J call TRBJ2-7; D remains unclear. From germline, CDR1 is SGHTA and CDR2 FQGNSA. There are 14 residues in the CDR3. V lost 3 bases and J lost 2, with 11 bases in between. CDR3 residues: CASSFASPAYEQYF. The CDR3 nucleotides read TGTGCCAGCAGCTTTGCTTCTCCGGCCTACGAGCAGTACTTC.